The present T cell receptor (beta chain) was sequenced within a study of blood T cell repertoires in COVID-19. Cohort placement rested on clinical history that participants reported themselves. Germline V CDR1 and CDR2: MGHDK, SYGVNS. The CDR3 length is 18 residues. V lost 1 base to trimming and J lost 2 bases; unmatched junction nucleotides: 12. In the original workflow: It was from reference gene primer amplification that nucleated cell counts were estimated. Clones were sequenced by immunoSEQ multiplex PCR, and TCRdb holds only the in-frame ones, with some missing. V and J calls plus clone size are reproduced from that table; the DNA served to infer D and trimming. The table has under 200,000 clones, roughly 82% seen once.

Sequencing was performed on PBMCs or T cells enriched from blood (not recorded which). This receptor was taken from a woman aged 60-75 years with acute COVID-19. This chain connects TRBV25-1 to TRBJ2-3, with TRBD1 identical over 7 bases. The CDR3 DNA follows: TGTGCCAGCAGTGAATCGGGACAGACCATTTTTAACACAGATACGCAGTATTTT. The encoded protein is CASSESGQTIFNTDTQYF. Full variable domain (outside the CDR3, taken from reference TRBV25-1 and TRBJ2-3): EADIYQTPRYLVIGTGKKITLECSQTMGHDKMYWYQQDPGMELHLIHYSYGVNSTEKGDLSSESTVSRIRTEHFPLTLESARPSHTSQYLCASSESGQTIFNTDTQYFGPGTRLTVL.